The source of this TCR beta chain is a study of blood T cell repertoires in COVID-19. Study overall: Some COVID-19 samples were acute and others convalescent; all came from the United States, Italy and Spain.

As originally analysed: Reference gene primer amplification yielded estimated nucleated cell counts. Libraries were prepared by immunoSEQ multiplex PCR; TCRdb keeps only in-frame clonotypes and omits some of them. V, J and clone size are those of that table, while D and trimming were read from the DNA. The repertoire holds hundreds of thousands of clones, with 88% as singletons. Seattle participants joined during active infection and were tracked over time. This TCR derives from a woman in her 30s with COVID-19, enrolled during active disease. Input material: peripheral blood.

The CDR3 sequence is CASSFIGQNSPLHF. In DNA form, the CDR3 reads TGTGCCAGCAGTTTCATAGGACAGAATTCACCCCTCCACTTT. The V and J genes are TRBV6-2 or TRBV6-3 and TRBJ1-6; possibly TRBD1 for D (6 bases). The CDR3 runs to 14 residues. V lost 4 bases, J lost 7 bases, and 11 bases lay in between. Germline V gene data show CDR1 as MNHEY and CDR2 as SVGEGT.